This TCR beta chain originates from a study of T cells in Graves' hyperthyroidism and ophthalmopathy (dated by TCRdb to the late 2010s). Regarding the study in general: Peripheral blood was sampled at the time of initial diagnosis, prior to any treatment. The 75 to 100 discovery patients were randomly split 7:3 into training and test sets. Following sampling, methimazole starting at 30 mg daily was given to hyperthyroidism patients, and high-dose intravenous methylprednisolone was given to ophthalmopathy patients. A discovery cohort of roughly 96 patients, about 40 with Graves' ophthalmopathy and 55 to 60 with stable Graves' hyperthyroidism, was used to find distinguishing TCR V-J signatures. Prospective prediction of ophthalmopathy was tested in an independent validation cohort consisting of under 20 hyperthyroidism patients and some 17 patients who later progressed to ophthalmopathy. The study also compared thyroid tissue and blood T-cell repertoires from more than 5 Graves' hyperthyroidism patients. The paper describes TCR Vbeta CDR3 sequencing of 135 peripheral blood samples, made up of 43 ophthalmopathy patients, around 78 hyperthyroidism patients and 17 progressor patients.

Amplification of TCR beta CDR3 regions was carried out from RNA transcripts. The TCR CDR3 was subjected to a first round of RT-PCR using the HTBI primer set and the Qiagen OneStep RT-PCR kit. Libraries were constructed in a second round of multiplex PCR, after which size selection and purification were carried out. Paired-end sequencing of the libraries was performed with 100 bp reads on an Illumina HiSeq2000. The original methods were these. SOAPnuke was used to process the raw data, throwing out any read that contained adapters or uncalled bases, had a mean Phred below 15, or lacked an exact constant-primer or identifier match. COPE v1.2.5 was used to merge high-quality paired reads, and clonotypes were defined as unique nucleotide sequences. MiTCR v1.1 was used to align clonotypes to the IMGT TRBV, TRBD and TRBJ reference segments. The analysis included only V-J combinations with a frequency above 0.0001, which together covered 99% to 99.2% of the repertoires. A TCS score was defined as the ratio between F50 (clonal expansion) and ExV (chaos), using BLOSUM62-based TCRdist between CDR3 peptides within each V-J. Welch's t-statistics and random forest reduced approximately 520 V-J features to 10 to 15, which were used in a naive Bayes classifier (R e1071). The public reads were reprocessed in TCRdb via fastp at Q25 and MiXCR, keeping in-frame beta chains. Merged by CDR3 protein, the rows form single entries marked with the most common genes and DNA. These V and J calls rely on TCRdb rather than the paper's analysis. Across this sample there are fewer than 350,000 distinct CDR3 sequences, with less than 20% seen only once. Less than 20% of the sample is taken by the ten largest.

Ophthalmopathy patients had moderately to severely active disease, with a Clinical Activity Score of 3 or more, a NOSPECS grade of 4 or more, and a disease duration of less than 3 months. The study excluded patients with uncontrolled infections, other autoimmune diseases, pregnancy or lactation. Diagnoses were based on clinical symptoms, serum thyroxine and TRAb, thyroid ultrasound and orbital computed tomography. Ficoll-Paque density gradient centrifugation was used to isolate PBMCs from approximately 11 ml of fresh peripheral blood. Total RNA was extracted with Trizol reagent, and quality was checked on an Agilent 2100 Bioanalyzer. Study-wide conclusions, independent of this receptor: During validation, the model predicted progression to ophthalmopathy a median of roughly 7.1 months ahead of onset, with around 70% sensitivity and 72% to 80% specificity. Most expanded thyroid clonotypes (frequency above 0.001) were also found in blood, which suggests that blood repertoires may mirror thyroid immune responses. A 13 V-J signature model separated ophthalmopathy from stable hyperthyroidism, with 87.88% sensitivity and about 81% specificity in cross-validation and 80%/75% in testing. No statistical method was used to set the sample size in advance, and investigators knew the group allocation.

Regarding this clonotype: Its recognized antigen is unknown. Base qualities are missing; no much larger clone stands one base away.

V is clipped by 3 bases and J by 6 bases, and the sequence between their germline boundaries is 21 bases long. The germline V gene specifies MDHEN as CDR1 and SYDVKM as CDR2. The CDR3 starts with the cysteine, ends with the phenylalanine, and has 16 residues. The retained sequence is limited to the CDR3, 48 bases, with the frame set at the first base. Specimen: blood. This TCR came from a woman in her thirties or forties with Graves' ophthalmopathy. The rearranged chain carries TRBV28 and TRBJ2-7; no D gene is confidently identified. The CDR3: CASSFGPHHPHLEQYF. The bases read TGTGCCAGCAGTTTCGGGCCCCACCACCCGCATCTCGAGCAGTACTTC.